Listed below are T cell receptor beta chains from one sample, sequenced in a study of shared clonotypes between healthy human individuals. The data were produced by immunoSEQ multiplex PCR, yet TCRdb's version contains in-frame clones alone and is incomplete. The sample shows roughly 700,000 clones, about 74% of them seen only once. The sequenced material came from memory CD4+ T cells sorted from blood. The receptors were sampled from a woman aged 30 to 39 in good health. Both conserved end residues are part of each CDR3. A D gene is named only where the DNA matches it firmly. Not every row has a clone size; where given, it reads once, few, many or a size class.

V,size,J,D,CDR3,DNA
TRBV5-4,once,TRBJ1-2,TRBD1,CASSSGTGVFYGYTF,TGTGCCAGCAGCTCCGGGACAGGGGTTTTCTATGGCTACACCTTC
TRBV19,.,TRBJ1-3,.,CASSRQQSGNTIYF,TGTGCCAGTAGTAGACAGCAATCTGGAAACACCATATATTTT
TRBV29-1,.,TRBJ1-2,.,CSVGSRSEDGYTF,TGCAGCGTTGGTTCCAGATCCGAGGATGGCTACACCTTC
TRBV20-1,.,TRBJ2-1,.,CSASRRDWFF,TGCAGTGCTAGCAGGAGGGATTGGTTCTTC
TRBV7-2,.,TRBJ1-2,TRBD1,CASSLAAGQGNYGYTF,TGTGCCAGCAGCTTAGCGGCGGGACAGGGTAACTATGGCTACACCTTC
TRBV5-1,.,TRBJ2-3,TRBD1,CASSYKSNPGQGVADTQYF,TGCGCCAGCAGCTATAAGAGCAACCCGGGACAGGGGGTGGCAGATACGCAGTATTTT
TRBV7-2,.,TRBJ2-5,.,CASSFPTRGFGKTQYF,TGTGCCAGCAGCTTCCCTACAAGGGGATTCGGGAAGACCCAGTACTTC
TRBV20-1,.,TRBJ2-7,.,CSARAHHEQYF,TGCAGTGCTAGAGCCCACCACGAGCAGTACTTC
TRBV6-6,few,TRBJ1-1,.,CASIRGRYMNTEAFF,TGTGCCAGCATCAGAGGACGGTACATGAACACTGAAGCTTTCTTT
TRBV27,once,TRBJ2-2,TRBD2,CASSLRSGRIQAGELFF,TGTGCCAGCAGTTTAAGGAGCGGGAGGATTCAGGCCGGGGAGCTGTTTTTT
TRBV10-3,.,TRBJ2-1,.,CAISESIAGRGSNEQFF,TGTGCCATCAGTGAGTCGATCGCGGGAAGAGGTTCCAATGAGCAGTTCTTC
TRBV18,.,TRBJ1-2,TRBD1,CASSPTGTGEGYTF,TGTGCCAGCTCACCGACCGGGACAGGGGAAGGCTACACCTTC